This TCR beta chain comes out of a study of cytotoxic CD8 clonotypes in ibrutinib-treated CLL. Trimming removed 3 bases from V and 2 bases from J; junction bases left unmatched: 3. The CDR3 is made up of 15 amino acids. Looked up from germline, CDR1 is MDHEN and CDR2 is SYDVKM. Assay used: immunoSEQ multiplex PCR; TCRdb lists only in-frame clones, some missing. The table records about 21,000 clones, about 68% of them present only once. The chain carries TRBV28 and TRBJ2-3; 9 bases fit TRBD2. The sample in question was PBMCs, obtained before ibrutinib treatment. This receptor was identified in a human donor with chronic lymphocytic leukemia. CDR3 sequence reads: CASSFRTSDTDTQYF. The CDR3, as DNA: TGTGCCAGCAGTTTCCGGACTAGCGACACAGATACGCAGTATTTT. Combining the CDR3 with reference TRBV28 and TRBJ2-3 gives the whole variable domain DVKVTQSSRYLVKRTGEKVFLECVQDMDHENMFWYRQDPGLGLRLIYFSYDVKMKEKGDIPEGYSVSREKKERFSLILESASTNQTSMYLCASSFRTSDTDTQYFGPGTRLTVL.